Presented here are 31 T cell receptor beta chains from one specimen sequenced in a study of beta chain features in type 1 diabetes. Study results and limitations: For Type 1 diabetes patients, all four CD4+ subsets carried TCRB CDR3s that were moderately but significantly shorter.

Their cognate antigens are unknown. Sequencing targeted expressed TCRB transcripts, as all isolated RNA had been reverse transcribed. The assay was immunoSEQ multiplex PCR, and TCRdb's table has in-frame clones only and misses some. The sample carries 300,000 to 400,000 clones, 8.5% to 10% recorded once. The material sequenced was central memory CD4+ T cells from blood. The receptors shown here come from a man aged 25-45 years with type 1 diabetes.

The rearrangement joins TRBV7-2 to TRBJ2-5; no clear D. The end of the DNA aligns better with TRBJ2-7, so the J call may be wrong. The germline V gene encodes CDR1 SGHTA and CDR2 FQGNSA. This CDR3 contains 14 residues. CDR3 sequence (DNA): TGTGCCAGCAGCTTAGGGCTCCATTCCTACGAGCAGTACTTC. Its protein is CASSLGLHSYEQYF.

The chain employs TRBV30 and TRBJ2-7; TRBD2 is a possible D gene (7 bases). Germline V gene sequence: CDR1 GTSNPN, CDR2 SVGIG (reference sequence). The CDR3 extends over 14 amino acids. V lost 5 bases and J lost 6, with 20 bases in between. CDR3 residues: CAWRTGGGSSEQYF. The CDR3 bases are TGTGCCTGGCGTACCGGCGGGGGCTCGAGCGAGCAGTACTTC.

This clone was seen repeatedly, ten times or more. A junction end diverges from the germline sequence, so it may reflect a read error. The chain is built from TRBV7-2 and TRBJ1-1, with D tentatively TRBD1 (6 bases). CDR3 length: 15 amino acids. CDR1 and CDR2 (germline): SGHTA, FQGNSA. CDR3 region: CASSPRQDGNAEAFF. The CDR3 bases are TGTGCCAGCAGCCCTAGACAGGACGGGAACGCTGAAGCTTTCTTT.

The chain has TRBV11-2 and TRBJ1-3; D ambiguous. This CDR3 spans 14 amino acids. CDR1 is SGHAT, CDR2 FQNNGV, per germline. V lost 5 bases to trimming and J lost 0 bases, with 8 bases between them. The CDR3 DNA reads TGTGCCAGCAGCAGACTAAGCTCTGGAAACACCATATATTTT. It translates to CASSRLSSGNTIYF.

This clone was counted at least ten times. This rearrangement joins TRBV7-2 to TRBJ2-3, with 7 bases identical to TRBD2. Germline lookup yields CDR1 SGHTA and CDR2 FQGNSA. V gave up 0 bases and J gave up 6 bases; unmatched junction bases: 9. The CDR3 consists of 16 residues. This CDR3 is CASSLAGLLVGDTQYF. CDR3 nucleotides: TGTGCCAGCAGCTTAGCGGGACTACTCGTAGGGGATACGCAGTATTTT.

The V gene is TRBV7-2, the J gene TRBJ2-5, with a possible D match to TRBD1 (6 bases). From germline, CDR1 is SGHTA and CDR2 FQGNSA. The CDR3 runs 15 residues. The V end lost 6 bases, the J end lost 1 base, and 15 bases lay between the germline ends. CDR3: CASRVSGTIQETQYF. Written as DNA, the CDR3 is TGTGCCAGCAGGGTTTCTGGGACAATCCAAGAGACCCAGTACTTC.

The chain carries TRBV2 and TRBJ1-1; D might be TRBD1 (5 bases). Germline V gene lookup returns CDR1 SNHLY and CDR2 FYNNEI. This CDR3 comprises 14 residues. Trimming cost V 7 bases and J 1 base, with 13 bases left between them. The CDR3 loop is CASTKRGENTEAFF. The CDR3 nucleotides read TGTGCCAGCACCAAACGGGGGGAGAACACTGAAGCTTTCTTT.

Only a few counts were recorded for this clone. V is TRBV6-6 and J is TRBJ2-5; TRBD1 might be the D (7 bases). Trimming cost V 6 bases and J 2 bases, with 19 bases left between them. Germline lookup yields CDR1 MNHNY and CDR2 SVGAGI (reference sequence). CDR3 length: 16 residues. The CDR3 DNA follows: TGTGCCAGCAGACAGGGGCTATTCCGGGGGCAAGAGACCCAGTACTTC. Amino acids: CASRQGLFRGQETQYF.

The V call is TRBV4-3, the J call TRBJ2-1; 12 bases match TRBD2. After removal of 0 bases from V and 10 bases from J, the junction contained 4 bases not matched to a gene. The CDR3 is made up of 15 amino acids. Germline V gene data show CDR1 as LGHNA and CDR2 as YSLEER. For the CDR3, the DNA is TGCGCCAGCAGCCAAGATTTGCTAGCGGGAGGGGAGCAGTTCTTC. Translation gives CASSQDLLAGGEQFF.

This clone was counted between two and nine times. The V and J genes are TRBV5-6 and TRBJ2-3, with 8 bases identical to TRBD1. This CDR3 has 19 residues. Unmatched junction bases numbered 14, after V lost 0 bases and J lost 2 bases. Germline lookup yields CDR1 SGHDT and CDR2 YYEEEE. The CDR3 spells CASSLAGTGGFIATDTQYF. CDR3 bases: TGTGCCAGCAGCTTGGCCGGGACAGGAGGGTTTATTGCCACAGATACGCAGTATTTT.

As for this clone: A single base is all that separates this from a far larger clone, so a read error is likely. V usage is TRBV29-1 and J usage is TRBJ2-2; 10 nucleotides line up with TRBD1. There are 16 residues in the CDR3. The germline V gene has CDR1 SQVTM and CDR2 ANQGSEA. For the CDR3, the DNA is TGCAGCGTGGGGAAGGACAGGGGGACCAACACCGGGGAGCTGCTTTTT. This gives the protein CSVGKDRGTNTGELLF.

The J gene is TRBJ1-1, the V gene TRBV5-6, with D unresolved. Germline V gene sequence: CDR1 SGHDT, CDR2 YYEEEE. Trimming removed 1 base from V and 8 bases from J, with 6 bases in between. This CDR3 has 11 amino acids. Here the CDR3 reads CASSLYEEAFF. CDR3 nucleotides: TGTGCCAGCAGCTTGTATGAGGAAGCTTTCTTT.

The sample holds many counts of this clone. The chain couples TRBV6-4 to TRBJ2-1, with 8 bases fitting TRBD2. Germline V gene lookup returns CDR1 MRHNA and CDR2 SNTAGT. The ends lost 3 bases at V and 7 bases at J; junction bases unmatched: 8. This CDR3 comprises 15 residues. CDR3 amino acids: CASSESGRGRNEQFF. The CDR3 nucleotides are TGTGCCAGCAGTGAGAGCGGGAGAGGAAGGAATGAGCAGTTCTTC.

This clone occurred a few times. As DNA, the CDR3 is TGTGCCAGCAGTTGGGGTGGGACACAAGAGACCCAGTACTTC. Translating gives CASSWGGTQETQYF. The gene calls are TRBV27 and TRBJ2-5; D possibly corresponds to TRBD1 (6 bases). Germline V CDR1 and CDR2: MNHEY, SMNVEV (reference sequence). V shed 4 bases and J shed 2 bases, with 11 bases lying between them. This CDR3 spans 14 amino acids.

To note about this clone: The identical CDR3 is also encoded by other nucleotide sequences in the sample. The J gene is TRBJ2-1, the V gene TRBV7-8, with 9 nucleotides matching TRBD2. Unmatched junction bases numbered 8, after V lost 5 bases and J lost 0 bases. This CDR3 is built from 17 residues. Per germline, CDR1 SGHVS and CDR2 FQNEAQ. CDR3 nucleotides: TGTGCCAGCAGCCTGGGGGGTAGCGGGAGCTCCTACAATGAGCAGTTCTTC. Residues: CASSLGGSGSSYNEQFF.

The sample holds a few counts of this clone. J is TRBJ2-5 and V is TRBV4-2; D unclear. CDR1 is LGHNA, CDR2 YNFKEQ, per germline. Trimming shortened V by 0 bases and J by 5 bases, and 10 bases separated the two germline ends. The CDR3 length is 14 residues. The CDR3 sequence: CASSQDNEVETQYF. As DNA, the CDR3 is TGTGCCAGCAGCCAAGATAATGAAGTGGAGACCCAGTACTTC.

This clone turned up a few times. This chain links TRBV9 with TRBJ2-4, with TRBD2 as a possible D gene (6 bases). This CDR3 has 15 amino acids. V lost 4 bases to trimming and J lost 9 bases, with 20 bases between them. Per germline, CDR1 SGDLS and CDR2 YYNGEE. This chain's CDR3 is CASSSAGGRLGIQYF. CDR3 nucleotide sequence: TGTGCCAGCAGCTCCGCCGGAGGGAGGCTAGGCATTCAGTACTTC.

This clone was detected many times. The chain couples TRBV5-1 to TRBJ2-7, with 8 bases that match TRBD2. CDR1 and CDR2 (germline): SGHRS, YFSETQ. After removal of 6 bases from V and 5 bases from J, the junction contained 10 bases not matched to a gene. The CDR3 covers 14 residues. CDR3 loop: CASTYSGNQNEQYF. The CDR3 DNA follows: TGCGCCAGCACCTATAGCGGGAATCAGAACGAGCAGTACTTC.

This clone was observed a handful of times. CDR3 in DNA: TGTGCCAGCAACCTCGTGGGGGCTAGCGGGACCACCCAGTACTTC. Amino acid sequence: CASNLVGASGTTQYF. The chain uses TRBV5-4 and TRBJ2-5; 9 positions agree with TRBD2. The V gene end was trimmed by 6 bases and the J gene end by 8 bases; junction bases not matched to a gene: 14. CDR1 is SGHNT and CDR2 is YYREEE in the germline V gene (reference sequence). The CDR3 contains 15 residues.

This clone was detected a few times. This sequence joins TRBV18 and TRBJ2-7; the D gene is possibly TRBD1 (6 bases). This CDR3 has 14 residues. The germline gives CDR1 KGHSH, CDR2 LQKENI. V shed 1 base and J shed 5 bases, with 12 bases lying between them. The CDR3: CASSPRTEGDEQYF. The CDR3 DNA reads TGTGCCAGCTCACCACGGACAGAGGGGGACGAGCAGTACTTC.

CDR3 nucleotide sequence: TGTGCCAGCAGTCCGATATCCCCTCACGACAGGGGGCTTGGCTACACCTTC. Its protein is CASSPISPHDRGLGYTF. V gene TRBV28 combines with J gene TRBJ1-2; 10 nucleotides match TRBD1. Germline loops: CDR1 MDHEN, CDR2 SYDVKM. The J segment lost 7 bases and the V segment lost 5 bases, leaving 16 bases of the junction unmatched. The CDR3 is 17 residues long.

The genes are TRBV13 and TRBJ2-1; D ambiguous. Deletions cut 0 bases from V and 5 bases from J, with 8 bases between. The V gene's germline CDR1 is PRHDT and CDR2 FYEKMQ (reference sequence). This CDR3 comprises 14 residues. This CDR3 reads CASSLGGTDNEQFF. The CDR3, as DNA: TGTGCCAGCAGCTTAGGGGGTACGGACAATGAGCAGTTCTTC.

V is TRBV18 and J is TRBJ2-7; D is perhaps TRBD1 or TRBD2 (6 bases each). CDR3 length: 15 amino acids. The V and J ends lost 1 base and 3 bases respectively, with 13 bases between them. Germline values: CDR1 KGHSH, CDR2 LQKENI. The CDR3 DNA is TGTGCCAGCTCACCACAACGGGGGCCTCACTACGAGCAGTACTTC. Its protein product is CASSPQRGPHYEQYF. Full variable domain (outside the CDR3, taken from reference TRBV18 and TRBJ2-7): NAGVMQNPRHLVRRRGQEARLRCSPMKGHSHVYWYRQLPEEGLKFMVYLQKENIIDESGMPKERFSAEFPKEGPSILRIQQVVRGDSAAYFCASSPQRGPHYEQYFGPGTRLTVT.

J is TRBJ2-3 and V is TRBV28, with D hard to call. From germline, CDR1 is MDHEN and CDR2 SYDVKM. Trimming cost V 1 base and J 8 bases, with 16 bases left between them. The CDR3 has 15 amino acids. In DNA, the CDR3 is TGTGCCAGCAGTTTATTAGGCCCTTTGGAAGGTACGCAGTATTTT. As protein: CASSLLGPLEGTQYF. Full variable domain (rest looked up from reference TRBV28 and TRBJ2-3): DVKVTQSSRYLVKRTGEKVFLECVQDMDHENMFWYRQDPGLGLRLIYFSYDVKMKEKGDIPEGYSVSREKKERFSLILESASTNQTSMYLCASSLLGPLEGTQYFGPGTRLTVL.

This clone has only a few counts. This sequence joins TRBV6-1 and TRBJ2-4, with D tentatively TRBD1 (6 bases). This CDR3 spans 17 amino acids. The germline gives CDR1 MNHNS, CDR2 SASEGT. V was trimmed by 0 bases and J by 0 bases, leaving 12 bases between them. The CDR3 bases are TGTGCCAGCAGTGAAGCCCAGGGGAGACTAGCCAAAAACATTCAGTACTTC. Its protein is CASSEAQGRLAKNIQYF.

At least ten counts were recorded for this clone. CDR3 bases: TGTGCCAGCAGTGGCCCCCAGAGGAGTGGCTACACCTTC. It encodes CASSGPQRSGYTF. V is TRBV2 and J is TRBJ1-2; D unclear. The CDR3 has 13 residues. Per the germline V gene, CDR1 is SNHLY and CDR2 is FYNNEI. Trimming took 4 bases from V and 7 from J, leaving 13 bases between them.

V is TRBV6-1 and J is TRBJ2-3; D call uncertain. The V gene lost 4 bases and the J gene lost 3 bases, with 5 bases spanning the gap. CDR3 length equals 12 residues. In germline, CDR1 is MNHNS, CDR2 SASEGT. CDR3 DNA: TGTGCCAGCAGTGTAGTAACAGATACGCAGTATTTT. It encodes CASSVVTDTQYF.

The sample holds a few counts of this clone. The V call is TRBV10-1, the J call TRBJ2-1, with 8 bases lining up with TRBD1. CDR1 is WNHNN, CDR2 SYGVQD, per germline (reference sequence). This CDR3 region has 15 residues. V lost 8 bases, J lost 3 bases, and 9 bases stayed unmatched. The CDR3 nucleotides are TGCGCCAGCGGAGTTGGACAGGGAGGCTACAATGAGCAGTTCTTC. It is translated as CASGVGQGGYNEQFF.

This clone was seen more than once but under ten times. This chain joins TRBV7-2 and TRBJ1-1; D gene ambiguous. V lost 5 bases to trimming and J lost 2 bases, with 9 bases between them. The CDR3 is 13 amino acids. Germline loops: CDR1 SGHTA, CDR2 FQGNSA. CDR3: CASSPVINTEAFF. CDR3 nucleotides: TGTGCCAGCAGCCCGGTGATTAACACTGAAGCTTTCTTT.

This clone was found a few times. The rearrangement uses TRBV7-3 and TRBJ2-2; D not resolved. V was pared by 2 bases and J by 6 bases, with 1 base between. Per germline, CDR1 SGHTA and CDR2 FQGTGA. The CDR3 is made up of 11 amino acids. The CDR3 DNA reads as TGTGCCAGCAGCTTAGCCGGGGAGCTGTTTTTT. This translates into CASSLAGELFF.

The rearrangement links TRBV28 to TRBJ1-2, with unresolved D. The V gene's germline CDR1 is MDHEN and CDR2 SYDVKM. V was pared by 5 bases and J by 8 bases, with 12 bases between. CDR3 size: 12 residues. The CDR3 here is CASSHSSGGYTF. The CDR3 DNA follows: TGTGCCAGCAGTCACAGCTCCGGGGGCTACACCTTC.